This T cell receptor (beta chain) was captured by sequencing in a study of spatial heterogeneity in lung cancer. MiXCR, applied by TCRdb to the 5' RACE reads, yields one record per CDR3 protein. The sample includes over 90,000 distinct CDR3 sequences, approximately 8.9% seen only once; the top ten take 6.9%. Ten or more counts support this clonotype. J lost 5 bases, V lost 4 bases, and 7 bases had no gene match. The germline V gene encodes CDR1 SGHRS and CDR2 YFSETQ. CDR3 length: 14 residues. The time point denotes: sample taken at primary tumor resection. Without sorting, whole RNA was sequenced from tumor, nontumor lung or frozen PBMC.

The material sequenced was PBMCs, taken at surgery. The sequence was obtained from a male donor with early-stage non-small cell lung cancer. The V gene is TRBV5-1, the J gene TRBJ2-5, with 8 nucleotides matching TRBD1. In DNA, the CDR3 is TGCGCCAGCAGCCTGGGACAGGAGGGGGAGACCCAGTACTTC. Translated: CASSLGQEGETQYF.